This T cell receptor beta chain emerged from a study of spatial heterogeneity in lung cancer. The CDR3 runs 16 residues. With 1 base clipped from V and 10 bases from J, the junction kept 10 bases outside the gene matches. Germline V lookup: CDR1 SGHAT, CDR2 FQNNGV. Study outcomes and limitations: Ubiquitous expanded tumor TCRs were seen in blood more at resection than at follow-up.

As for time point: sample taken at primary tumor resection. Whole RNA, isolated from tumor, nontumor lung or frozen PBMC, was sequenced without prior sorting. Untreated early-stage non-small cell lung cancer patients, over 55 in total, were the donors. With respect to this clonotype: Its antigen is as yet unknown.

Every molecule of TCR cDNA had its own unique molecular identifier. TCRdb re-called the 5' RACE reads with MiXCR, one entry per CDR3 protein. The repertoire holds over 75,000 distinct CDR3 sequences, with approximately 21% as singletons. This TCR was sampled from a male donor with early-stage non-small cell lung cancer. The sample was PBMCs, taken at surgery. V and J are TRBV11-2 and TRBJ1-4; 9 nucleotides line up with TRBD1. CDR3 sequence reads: CASSLGSRDRDVKLFF. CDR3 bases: TGTGCCAGCAGCTTAGGATCCCGGGACAGGGACGTAAAACTGTTTTTT. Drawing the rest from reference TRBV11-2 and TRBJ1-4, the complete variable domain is EAGVAQSPRYKIIEKRQSVAFWCNPISGHATLYWYQQILGQGPKLLIQFQNNGVVDDSQLPKDRFSAERLKGVDSTLKIQPAKLEDSAVYLCASSLGSRDRDVKLFFGSGTQLSVL.